The 10 T cell receptor beta chains below were found in one sample sequenced in a study of patients and donors after allogeneic stem cell transplantation. Via MiXCR, TCRdb re-called the RT-PCR reads, giving one row per CDR3 protein. The table shows 900,000 to 1,000,000 distinct CDR3 sequences, with approximately 19% occurring only once. The sample comprised blood, either unsorted or a sorted T cell fraction (not recorded which). The receptors derive from a human donor who was either an allogeneic HSCT recipient or a stem cell or donor lymphocyte infusion donor (not recorded which). It is not recorded whose cells these are; they may come from a transplant donor.

This chain links TRBV15 with TRBJ1-1, with D perhaps TRBD1 (6 bases). Deletions cut 0 bases from V and 4 bases from J, with 15 bases between. Germline-derived CDR1 and CDR2 are LNHNV and YYDKDF (reference sequence). The CDR3 length is 16 residues. In nucleotides, the CDR3 is TGTGCCACCAGCAGAGATTTAGGGGGAACGGGCACTGAAGCTTTCTTT. It specifies CATSRDLGGTGTEAFF.

This clonotype was picked up a small number of times. The rearrangement links TRBV2 to TRBJ2-7; maybe TRBD1 (8 bases). V was trimmed by 4 bases and J by 4 bases, leaving 17 bases between them. The CDR3 consists of 15 residues. Germline-derived CDR1 and CDR2 are SNHLY and FYNNEI. CDR3 DNA: TGTGCCAGCAGTGCAAAGCGGGACAGGTGGTACGAGCAGTACTTC. It encodes CASSAKRDRWYEQYF.

This clonotype was counted many times. The chain links TRBV5-1 to TRBJ2-5; D is unresolved. The CDR3 runs 15 residues. The germline gives CDR1 SGHRS, CDR2 YFSETQ. The V gene lost 3 bases and the J gene lost 4 bases, with 16 bases spanning the gap. The CDR3: CASSSITTTGETQYF. CDR3 DNA sequence: TGCGCCAGCAGCTCGATTACTACGACGGGAGAGACCCAGTACTTC. Full variable domain (missing parts from reference TRBV5-1 and TRBJ2-5): KAGVTQTPRYLIKTRGQQVTLSCSPISGHRSVSWYQQTPGQGLQFLFEYFSETQRNKGNFPGRFSGRQFSNSRSEMNVSTLELGDSALYLCASSSITTTGETQYFGPGTRLLVL.

The chain carries TRBV2 and TRBJ2-3; no clear D gene. Looked up from germline, CDR1 is SNHLY and CDR2 is FYNNEI. The V and J ends lost 0 bases and 8 bases respectively, with 18 bases between them. The length of the CDR3 is 16 residues. The CDR3 spells CASSEAGGTGTVTQYF. DNA for the CDR3: TGTGCCAGCAGTGAAGCAGGCGGTACCGGAACGGTTACGCAGTATTTT.

This clonotype was counted only a few times. The chain links TRBV5-6 to TRBJ2-3; 14 nucleotides line up with TRBD2. Per germline, CDR1 SGHDT and CDR2 YYEEEE. V lost 4 bases to trimming and J lost 2 bases; unmatched junction nucleotides: 6. This CDR3 has 17 amino acids. CDR3 sequence (DNA): TGTGCCAGCAGCCCGGGGACTAGCGGGAGACACACAGATACGCAGTATTTT. This sequence encodes CASSPGTSGRHTDTQYF.

The chain is built from TRBV10-3 and TRBJ2-7; D is possibly TRBD1 (6 bases). The V and J ends lost 7 bases and 2 bases respectively, with 12 bases between them. The CDR3 contains 13 residues. In germline, CDR1 is ENHRY, CDR2 SYGVKD. CDR3 amino acids: CAITAGETYEQYF. The CDR3 region has the DNA TGTGCCATCACGGCAGGGGAAACCTACGAGCAGTACTTC.

The CDR3 sequence is CATSRGGEKLFF. The DNA of the CDR3 is TGTGCCACCAGCAGAGGGGGAGAAAAACTGTTTTTT. The chain joins TRBV15 to TRBJ1-4, with D hard to call. Deletions cut 1 base from V and 8 bases from J, with 5 bases between. This CDR3 is 12 amino acids long. The germline CDR1 and CDR2 sequences are LNHNV and YYDKDF (reference sequence).

The CDR3 here is CASSVLTSGGASTGELFF. The CDR3 DNA sequence: TGTGCCAGCAGTGTACTGACTAGCGGGGGGGCCAGCACCGGGGAGCTGTTTTTT. The chain employs TRBV2 and TRBJ2-2; TRBD2 aligns across 14 bases. Germline assignment: CDR1 SNHLY and CDR2 FYNNEI. CDR3 size: 18 residues. V was pared by 4 bases and J by 4 bases, with 8 bases of the junction left unmatched.

This clonotype came up a few times. The chain is built from TRBV25-1 and TRBJ2-3; 13 positions agree with TRBD2. This CDR3 is built from 13 residues. Looked up from germline, CDR1 is MGHDK and CDR2 is SYGVNS. The CDR3 sequence: CHHGLAGESKEYF. DNA for the CDR3: TGTCACCACGGACTAGCGGGGGAGTCGAAGGAGTATTTT.

The CDR3 DNA reads TGTGCCAGTAGTATCGAGAGGGCGACTTCCTACGAGCAGTACTTC. Translating gives CASSIERATSYEQYF. The chain is built from TRBV19 and TRBJ2-7, with TRBD2 as a possible D gene (5 bases). The CDR3 is 15 amino acids. V was trimmed by 3 bases and J by 1 base, leaving 13 bases between them. Germline CDR1 LNHDA, CDR2 SQIVND (reference sequence). The whole variable domain, filled in from reference TRBV19 and TRBJ2-7, reads DGGITQSPKYLFRKEGQNVTLSCEQNLNHDAMYWYRQDPGQGLRLIYYSQIVNDFQKGDIAEGYSVSREKKESFPLTVTSAQKNPTAFYLCASSIERATSYEQYFGPGTRLTVT.